This T cell receptor (beta chain) was sequenced in a study of cytomegalovirus exposure and HLA in healthy donors. The length of the CDR3 is 15 residues. Germline CDR1 and CDR2: SGHAT and FQDESV (reference sequence). The J segment lost 3 bases and the V segment lost 2 bases, leaving 4 bases of the junction unmatched. Whole-study findings and limits: Previous analysis showed most TCR beta V segments were productive about 87% or about 30% of the time. A classifier reportedly called cytomegalovirus status with high sensitivity and specificity. In a later analysis, TCR association rates varied by HLA locus: DRB1 most, HLA-C fewest.

Concerning this clone itself: Its matching antigen is unknown.

The PCR contained 60 Vbeta and 13 Jbeta primers. In the original processing: A later analysis tallied approximately 78 million unique TCR beta chains, around 12 million of them shared. Assay used: immunoSEQ multiplex PCR; TCRdb lists only in-frame clones, some missing. That table is the source of V, J and clone size, and D and trimming were worked out from the DNA. The table includes 200,000 to 250,000 clones, about 80% detected once. The rearrangement links TRBV11-1 to TRBJ1-1; TRBD1 matches 9 bases. The sequencing sample was made of PBMCs. The sequence was obtained from a middle-aged woman in good health and CMV-seronegative. The CDR3 loop is CASSLRQGDYTEAFF. The CDR3 DNA sequence: TGTGCCAGCAGCTTAAGACAGGGGGATTACACTGAAGCTTTCTTT.